The 14 T cell receptor beta chains presented below share a single source sample, sequenced in a study of cytomegalovirus exposure and HLA in healthy donors. PCR involved 60 Vbeta and 13 Jbeta primers. Using immunoSEQ multiplex PCR, the repertoire was profiled, and TCRdb retains in-frame clones only, with some absent. Its clone listing holds 80,000 to 100,000 clones. Specimen: PBMCs. The receptors here all came from a man aged 45 to 65 in good health and CMV-seropositive.

The chain has TRBV7-2 and TRBJ1-2; maybe TRBD1 (6 bases). The V end was cut by 4 bases, the J end by 4 bases, with 19 bases between. The germline V gene has CDR1 SGHTA and CDR2 FQGNSA. The CDR3 is 16 residues long. The chain's CDR3 is CASSSPRGGQIYGYTF. The DNA for the CDR3 is TGTGCCAGCAGCTCGCCCCGAGGCGGACAGATCTATGGCTACACCTTC.

This rearrangement joins TRBV27 to TRBJ1-5; maybe TRBD1 (5 bases). Trimming took off 6 bases at V and 5 bases at J, with 11 bases between the two ends. Germline V gene lookup returns CDR1 MNHEY and CDR2 SMNVEV (reference sequence). The CDR3 consists of 13 residues. The CDR3 is CASRGVGDQPQHF. The CDR3 nucleotides are TGTGCCAGCAGAGGGGTGGGTGATCAGCCCCAGCATTTT.

This chain links TRBV4-1 with TRBJ1-2; 7 positions agree with TRBD1. V lost 1 base, J lost 6 bases, and 5 bases stayed unmatched. The CDR3 covers 14 residues. Germline V CDR1 and CDR2: MGHRA, YSYEKL. CDR3 sequence: CASSQGGGVNGYTF. As DNA, the CDR3 is TGCGCCAGCAGCCAAGGAGGGGGCGTCAATGGCTACACCTTC.

This chain's CDR3 is CASSSISTVFYGYTF. DNA for the CDR3: TGTGCCAGCAGCTCAATCTCGACAGTATTCTATGGCTACACCTTC. V usage is TRBV7-2 and J usage is TRBJ1-2; tentative D call: TRBD1 (5 bases). The ends were cut back, 4 bases at V and 4 bases at J, with 16 bases in the middle. Germline V CDR1 and CDR2: SGHTA, FQGNSA. The CDR3 is 15 amino acids.

The rearrangement links TRBV7-3 to TRBJ1-1; D is ambiguous. The V end lost 0 bases, the J end lost 4 bases, and 12 bases lay between the germline ends. Germline-derived CDR1 and CDR2 are SGHTA and FQGTGA. The CDR3 loop spans 15 amino acids. CDR3 bases: TGTGCCAGCAGCTTAACGCAAACCACGGGCACTGAAGCTTTCTTT. This translates into CASSLTQTTGTEAFF.

The rearrangement links TRBV5-4 to TRBJ1-2; 8 positions match TRBD1. J gave up 3 bases and V 4 bases, and 8 bases lay outside the gene matches. The CDR3 runs to 15 residues. Germline CDR1 SGHNT, CDR2 YYREEE (reference sequence). Here the CDR3 DNA reads TGTGCCAGCAGCCCGGGGACAGGACAAGACTATGGCTACACCTTC. It specifies CASSPGTGQDYGYTF.

The J gene is TRBJ2-2, the V gene TRBV7-6; the match to TRBD2 covers 7 bases. This CDR3 is built from 16 residues. Per the germline V gene, CDR1 is SGHVS and CDR2 is FNYEAQ. The V and J ends lost 8 bases and 3 bases, in that order; junction bases with no gene match: 12. CDR3 bases: TGTGCCAGCTCCCCCTTGGGGGGGGTGGACACCGGGGAGCTGTTTTTT. It yields the protein CASSPLGGVDTGELFF.

The chain employs TRBV2 and TRBJ1-3, with 7 bases lining up with TRBD1. Germline V gives CDR1 SNHLY, CDR2 FYNNEI. The CDR3 consists of 15 residues. Trimming cost V 4 bases and J 0 bases; bases outside gene matches: 3. In nucleotides, the CDR3 is TGTGCCAGCAGTGGGGACAGTCGCTCTGGAAACACCATATATTTT. Translation gives CASSGDSRSGNTIYF. Full variable domain (outside the CDR3, taken from reference TRBV2 and TRBJ1-3): EPEVTQTPSHQVTQMGQEVILRCVPISNHLYFYWYRQILGQKVEFLVSFYNNEISEKSEIFDDQFSVERPDGSNFTLKIRSTKLEDSAMYFCASSGDSRSGNTIYFGEGSWLTVV.

The chain is built from TRBV14 and TRBJ2-3, with 8 positions matching TRBD2. Unmatched junction bases numbered 3, after V lost 1 base and J lost 9 bases. The CDR3 has 13 amino acids. CDR1 and CDR2 from the germline V gene are SGHDN and FVKESK. The CDR3 loop reads CASSQVSGGTQYF. CDR3 nucleotide sequence: TGTGCCAGCAGCCAAGTATCGGGAGGGACGCAGTATTTT.

The J gene is TRBJ2-3, the V gene TRBV2, with D unresolved. V lost 8 bases and J lost 1, with 13 bases in between. There are 14 residues in the CDR3. Per germline, CDR1 SNHLY and CDR2 FYNNEI. CDR3 DNA sequence: TGTGCCAGCCCAGGTTCGTGGGGCACAGATACGCAGTATTTT. Its translation: CASPGSWGTDTQYF.

This rearrangement joins TRBV7-9 to TRBJ2-7; TRBD2 matches 9 bases. This CDR3 region has 15 residues. The germline V gene has CDR1 SEHNR and CDR2 FQNEAQ (reference sequence). V lost 7 bases and J lost 3; bases outside the gene matches: 10. DNA for the CDR3: TGTGCCAGCACAGGGTCGGCTAGCGGGATCTACGAGCAGTACTTC. This codes for CASTGSASGIYEQYF.

The chain couples TRBV30 to TRBJ1-1, with D perhaps TRBD1 (5 bases). Germline-derived CDR1 and CDR2 are GTSNPN and SVGIG (reference sequence). This CDR3 has 12 residues. With 1 base removed from V and 7 bases from J, the gap between germline ends came to 10 bases. The CDR3 spells CAWSGSGGEAFF. CDR3 DNA sequence: TGTGCCTGGAGTGGGTCGGGGGGTGAAGCTTTCTTT.

The V call is TRBV2, the J call TRBJ2-5; possibly TRBD1 for D (7 bases). Germline loops: CDR1 SNHLY, CDR2 FYNNEI. This CDR3 is 14 amino acids long. Trimming took off 5 bases at V and 4 bases at J, with 14 bases between the two ends. Here the CDR3 reads CASSLLEGAETQYF. The CDR3, as DNA: TGTGCCAGCAGTCTCCTGGAGGGGGCAGAGACCCAGTACTTC.

In the case of this clone: One end of the junction fails to match germline, which may point to a read error. V gene TRBV6-5 combines with J gene TRBJ2-3, with TRBD1 matching over 7 bases. This CDR3 has 13 amino acids. In germline, CDR1 is MNHEY, CDR2 SVGAGI. CDR3 protein: CASSLGRTGTQYF. The CDR3 DNA sequence: TGTGCCAGCAGCCTCGGTAGGACAGGTACGCAGTATTTT.